The 11 T cell receptor beta chains reported below all come from one sample, sequenced in a study of technical replicates of blood from a few donors. Profiling relied on immunoSEQ multiplex PCR, and the TCRdb table lists in-frame clones only, not all of them. The repertoire consists of about 76,000 clones, with about 86% occurring once and the leading ten covering around 5%. Sequenced sample: PBMCs. Receptors were obtained from a human donor in good health. Some clones in this sample may be carry-over from other donors' samples.

The chain carries TRBV6-5 and TRBJ2-5; D possibly corresponds to TRBD1 (6 bases). Trimming pared 0 bases from V and 2 bases from J, leaving 13 bases between. This CDR3 is 16 amino acids long. Germline values: CDR1 MNHEY, CDR2 SVGAGI. The CDR3 protein is CASSYSRGTAQETQYF. The CDR3 bases are TGTGCCAGCAGTTACTCGAGGGGGACCGCGCAAGAGACCCAGTACTTC.

In its sample, this clone was seen once. The chain joins TRBV5-1 to TRBJ1-3; no clear D. V lost 1 base and J lost 0, with 5 bases in between. From germline, CDR1 is SGHRS and CDR2 YFSETQ. The CDR3 totals 14 residues. The CDR3 nucleotides are TGCGCCAGCAGCTTGTCGGTCTCTGGAAACACCATATATTTT. Its protein product is CASSLSVSGNTIYF.

The chain couples TRBV5-8 to TRBJ1-1; D gene uncertain. The CDR3 spans 14 residues. Germline V gene lookup returns CDR1 SGHTS and CDR2 YDEGEE. V shed 0 bases and J shed 0 bases, with 6 bases lying between them. CDR3 sequence (DNA): TGTGCCAGCAGCTTGGGTGACATGAACACTGAAGCTTTCTTT. It encodes CASSLGDMNTEAFF.

The chain recombines TRBV5-1 with TRBJ1-2, with 9 positions matching TRBD1. V was clipped by 1 base and J by 6 bases; unmatched bases: 7. This CDR3 spans 15 amino acids. CDR1 and CDR2 (germline): SGHRS, YFSETQ. CDR3 in DNA: TGCGCCAGCAGCTTGCCCTCCGGGACAGGGAATGGCTACACCTTC. Its protein product is CASSLPSGTGNGYTF.

For this clone: Its ends do not fully match the called genes, so a read error is possible. The rearrangement joins TRBV9 to TRBJ2-7, with D perhaps TRBD1 (5 bases). The germline V gene has CDR1 SGDLS and CDR2 YYNGEE. The CDR3 has 14 residues. CDR3 sequence (DNA): TGTACCAGCAGCGTGACAGCCTTCTCCTACGAGCAGTACTTC. This codes for CTSSVTAFSYEQYF.

V gene TRBV10-3 combines with J gene TRBJ2-7, with 10 positions matching TRBD1. V lost 10 bases and J lost 1; bases outside the gene matches: 4. Germline CDR1 ENHRY, CDR2 SYGVKD. There are 13 residues in the CDR3. The DNA of the CDR3 is TGTGCCAGCCGGGACAGGGGTTCCTACGAGCAGTACTTC. It is translated as CASRDRGSYEQYF.

The J gene is TRBJ2-1, the V gene TRBV9, with 10 positions matching TRBD1. The CDR3 contains 16 residues. The germline CDR1 and CDR2 sequences are SGDLS and YYNGEE. Losses at the gene ends were 4 bases for V and 7 bases for J; bases not matched to a gene: 11. The CDR3 here is CASSLAGQGVRNEQFF. The CDR3 coding sequence is TGTGCCAGCAGCTTAGCAGGACAGGGGGTAAGAAATGAGCAGTTCTTC.

The chain has TRBV5-1 and TRBJ1-1; 7 positions agree with TRBD1. CDR1 is SGHRS and CDR2 is YFSETQ in the germline V gene. The CDR3 consists of 13 residues. With 1 base clipped from V and 3 bases from J, the junction kept 0 bases outside the gene matches. Here the CDR3 reads CASSLQGDTEAFF. CDR3 nucleotides: TGCGCCAGCAGCTTGCAGGGGGACACTGAAGCTTTCTTT.

V gene TRBV9 combines with J gene TRBJ1-5; D unclear. Looked up from germline, CDR1 is SGDLS and CDR2 is YYNGEE. CDR3 length equals 13 residues. V was clipped by 7 bases and J by 6 bases, with 14 bases between them. This chain's CDR3 is CASGPGGSQPQHF. The DNA for the CDR3 is TGTGCCAGCGGCCCGGGAGGGTCTCAGCCCCAGCATTTT.

The chain uses TRBV7-9 and TRBJ2-1; 7 nucleotides align to TRBD1. The CDR3 covers 15 residues. Germline V gives CDR1 SEHNR, CDR2 FQNEAQ (reference sequence). Unmatched junction bases numbered 12, after V lost 4 bases and J lost 9 bases. For the CDR3, the DNA is TGTGCCAGCAGCTCCGACAGGGTGGGGATTGCTGAGCAGTTCTTC. Protein: CASSSDRVGIAEQFF.

The V and J genes are TRBV9 and TRBJ2-6, with D unclear. Trimming removed 4 bases from V and 7 bases from J, with 21 bases in between. Germline lookup yields CDR1 SGDLS and CDR2 YYNGEE. This CDR3 is 17 amino acids long. The CDR3 spells CASSLGRSTLDANVLTF. CDR3 DNA sequence: TGTGCCAGCAGCCTAGGCCGGAGTACGCTGGATGCCAACGTCCTGACTTTC.